Sequencing of this T cell receptor (beta chain) was carried out in a study of blood T cells in healthy people across ages. Study outcomes and limitations: Leaving the PBMCs unsorted stopped any conclusive comparison of naive versus antigen-experienced cells. There were more naive CD4+ cells and higher diversity in long-lived donors than in aged donors.

With respect to this clonotype: Its antigen is unidentified.

The second PCR ran roughly 7 to 11 cycles with a sample-barcoded 5' primer and J-beta primers. TCRdb re-analysed the 5' RACE reads in MiXCR, keeping a single row per CDR3 protein. The profile shows about 1 million distinct CDR3 sequences, 45% of them singletons. After removal of 6 bases from V and 6 bases from J, the junction contained 8 bases not matched to a gene. There are 14 residues in the CDR3. The source material was blood. The TCR was taken from a woman in her sixties or seventies in good health. This chain connects TRBV12-3 or TRBV12-4 to TRBJ2-7, with 10 bases aligning to TRBD1. CDR3 sequence reads: CASRPRQGAGEQYF. The CDR3 region has the DNA TGTGCCAGCAGACCCCGACAGGGGGCTGGCGAGCAGTACTTC.